These 15 T cell receptor beta chains originate from one sample sequenced in a study of T cell responses to AZD1222 COVID-19 vaccine. Libraries were prepared by immunoSEQ multiplex PCR; TCRdb keeps only in-frame clonotypes and omits some of them. Of tens of thousands of clones listed, approximately 85% were seen once; the top ten hold roughly 19%. The sample in question was peripheral blood, obtained on day 0 of MenACWY control vaccination. The source of these receptors is an adult in good health.

This chain connects TRBV3-1 (or the pseudogene TRBV3-2) to TRBJ1-3; the D gene is possibly TRBD1 (5 bases). The V end was cut by 5 bases, the J end by 0 bases, with 11 bases between. The CDR3 has 15 residues. CDR1 and CDR2 from the germline V gene are LGHDT and YNNKEL (reference sequence). As DNA, the CDR3 is TGTGCCAGCAGCTCCCAGGGAACCTCTGGAAACACCATATATTTT. Amino acids: CASSSQGTSGNTIYF.

A single count supports this clone. The chain links TRBV6-1 to TRBJ2-3; D perhaps matches TRBD1 (5 bases). The CDR3 extends over 16 amino acids. Germline V gives CDR1 MNHNS, CDR2 SASEGT. Trimming left V 4 bases short and J 5 bases short, with 19 bases between. CDR3 in amino acids: CASSVSLALQGDTQYF. The CDR3 DNA reads as TGTGCCAGCAGTGTGAGCTTAGCCCTCCAGGGAGATACGCAGTATTTT.

This chain uses TRBV7-2 with TRBJ2-1; D not certain. CDR3 length: 13 residues. Germline V gene data show CDR1 as SGHTA and CDR2 as FQGNSA. The V gene lost 3 bases and the J gene lost 4 bases, with 7 bases spanning the gap. The CDR3: CASSFSKYNEQFF. The CDR3 coding sequence is TGTGCCAGCAGCTTTAGTAAGTACAATGAGCAGTTCTTC.

The chain carries TRBV4-2 and TRBJ2-3; 8 positions match TRBD2. The CDR3 contains 15 residues. Germline CDR1 reads LGHNA; CDR2 reads YNFKEQ. V shed 5 bases and J 2 bases; nucleotides not matched to a gene: 6. The CDR3 region is CASSEAGEVTDTQYF. The CDR3 region has the DNA TGTGCCAGCAGCGAAGCGGGAGAGGTCACAGATACGCAGTATTTT.

The gene calls are TRBV25-1 and TRBJ2-1; D is unresolved. Germline V gene data show CDR1 as MGHDK and CDR2 as SYGVNS. The CDR3 sequence is 14 residues long. V was trimmed by 3 bases and J by 1 base, leaving 7 bases between them. The CDR3 sequence: CASSDPLSYNEQFF. DNA of the CDR3: TGTGCCAGCAGTGACCCGCTTTCCTACAATGAGCAGTTCTTC.

The V gene is TRBV4-2, the J gene TRBJ2-7, with D tentatively TRBD1 (5 bases). This CDR3 has 15 amino acids. Between the trimmed V and J ends, which lost 4 bases and 4 bases, there was a span of 17 bases. Germline assignment: CDR1 LGHNA and CDR2 YNFKEQ. CDR3 region: CASSPTGRELYEQYF. In nucleotides, the CDR3 is TGTGCCAGCAGCCCCACCGGCAGGGAATTATACGAGCAGTACTTC.

The chain recombines TRBV6-2 or TRBV6-3 with TRBJ1-2; D is ambiguous. Germline V gene sequence: CDR1 MNHEY, CDR2 SVGEGT. With 2 bases removed from V and 2 bases from J, the gap between germline ends came to 6 bases. This CDR3 has 13 residues. This CDR3 reads CASSYMENYGYTF. CDR3 DNA: TGTGCCAGCAGTTACATGGAGAACTATGGCTACACCTTC.

This clone was recorded once. The chain joins TRBV6-2 or TRBV6-3 to TRBJ2-7; 7 bases line up with TRBD2. The trim removed 4 bases at V and 2 bases at J, leaving 5 bases unmatched. CDR1 is MNHEY and CDR2 is SVGEGT in the germline V gene. The CDR3 has 14 amino acids. CDR3 sequence reads: CASSFFGGTYEQYF. In nucleotides, the CDR3 is TGTGCCAGCAGTTTTTTCGGGGGGACCTACGAGCAGTACTTC.

The gene calls are TRBV11-2 and TRBJ2-2; 9 bases are a match to TRBD2. The CDR3 sequence is 12 residues long. The V gene end was trimmed by 4 bases and the J gene end by 13 bases; junction bases not matched to a gene: 4. The germline V gene has CDR1 SGHAT and CDR2 FQNNGV. CDR3 loop: CASSSQREVLFF. Written as DNA, the CDR3 is TGTGCCAGCAGCTCTCAGCGGGAGGTGCTGTTTTTT.

V gene TRBV6-2 or TRBV6-3 combines with J gene TRBJ1-5; D is ambiguous. The CDR3 has 16 amino acids. The germline CDR1 and CDR2 sequences are MNHEY and SVGEGT. Trimming removed 4 bases from V and 6 bases from J, with 19 bases in between. As DNA, the CDR3 is TGTGCCAGCAGTTCGGCGGACCGGTCGGTTTTTCAGCCCCAGCATTTT. Amino acid sequence: CASSSADRSVFQPQHF.

CDR3 bases: TGTGCCAGCAGTGACGGTCCCGGGGCAGGGTTCGGCTACGAGCAGTACTTC. As protein: CASSDGPGAGFGYEQYF. This sequence joins TRBV25-1 and TRBJ2-7; D may match TRBD1 or TRBD2 (5 bases each). The CDR3 totals 17 residues. Trimming pared 3 bases from V and 3 bases from J, leaving 21 bases between. Germline V lookup: CDR1 MGHDK, CDR2 SYGVNS.

The rearrangement links TRBV13 to TRBJ1-2; D call uncertain. Germline CDR1 reads PRHDT; CDR2 reads FYEKMQ (reference sequence). The V end lost 0 bases, the J end lost 12 bases, and 14 bases lay between the germline ends. This CDR3 comprises 13 residues. Written as DNA, the CDR3 is TGTGCCAGCAGCTTAGGCACGGCGCAAGATAACACCTTC. Translated: CASSLGTAQDNTF.

This chain uses TRBV5-1 with TRBJ1-5; D perhaps matches TRBD1 (5 bases). The length of the CDR3 is 14 residues. Germline lookup yields CDR1 SGHRS and CDR2 YFSETQ. Trimming took 4 bases from V and 6 from J, leaving 14 bases between them. Here the CDR3 DNA reads TGCGCCAGCAGCATAGGGCAGGGAAGTCAGCCCCAGCATTTT. It specifies CASSIGQGSQPQHF.

The J gene is TRBJ2-3, the V gene TRBV7-2, with D possibly matching TRBD2 (5 bases). Germline CDR1 and CDR2: SGHTA and FQGNSA. The V end was cut by 5 bases, the J end by 4 bases, with 22 bases between. The CDR3 has 17 residues. The CDR3 DNA reads as TGTGCCAGCAGCCTTTCTTGGACTGTCCCCGCCGCAGATACGCAGTATTTT. Its translation: CASSLSWTVPAADTQYF.

This CDR3 is CASSVDSNSPLHF. As DNA, the CDR3 is TGTGCCAGCAGCGTAGATTCTAATTCACCCCTCCACTTT. The V call is TRBV9, the J call TRBJ1-6; D unresolved. The CDR3 loop spans 13 amino acids. V lost 0 bases, J lost 6 bases, and 4 bases lay in between. The germline gives CDR1 SGDLS, CDR2 YYNGEE.